The clone carrying this T cell receptor beta chain was counted once. This record belongs to a study of shared T cell receptors in the human thymus. This CDR3 region has 16 residues. Profiling relied on immunoSEQ multiplex PCR, and the TCRdb table lists in-frame clones only, not all of them. Among 700,000 to 750,000 clones listed, roughly 85% were seen once. The sample also formed part of further work on human thymus T cells.

This clonotype was sampled from a girl under three years old with a congenital heart defect. Sequences were obtained from thymocytes. The gene calls are TRBV21-1 and TRBJ2-2; the listed D gene, TRBD1, was not tested against the DNA. TRBV21-1 is marked as a pseudogene. CDR3 sequence: CASSKRGQGRNGELFF. In nucleotides, the CDR3 is TGTGCCAGCTCCAAACGGGGACAGGGTCGTAACGGGGAGCTGTTTTTT.